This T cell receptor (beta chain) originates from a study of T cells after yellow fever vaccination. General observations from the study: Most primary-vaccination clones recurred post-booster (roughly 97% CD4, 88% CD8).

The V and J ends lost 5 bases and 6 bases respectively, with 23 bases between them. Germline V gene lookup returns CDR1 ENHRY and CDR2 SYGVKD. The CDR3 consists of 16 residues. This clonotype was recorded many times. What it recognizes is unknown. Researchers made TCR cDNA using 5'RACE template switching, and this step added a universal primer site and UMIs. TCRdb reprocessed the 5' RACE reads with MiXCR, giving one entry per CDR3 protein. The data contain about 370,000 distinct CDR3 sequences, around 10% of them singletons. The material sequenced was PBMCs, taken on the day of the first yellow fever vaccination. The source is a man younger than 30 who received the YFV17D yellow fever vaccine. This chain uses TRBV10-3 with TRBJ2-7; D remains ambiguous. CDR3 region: CAISFSGRYQYSEQYF. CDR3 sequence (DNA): TGTGCCATCAGTTTTTCTGGACGGTACCAATACTCCGAGCAGTACTTC.